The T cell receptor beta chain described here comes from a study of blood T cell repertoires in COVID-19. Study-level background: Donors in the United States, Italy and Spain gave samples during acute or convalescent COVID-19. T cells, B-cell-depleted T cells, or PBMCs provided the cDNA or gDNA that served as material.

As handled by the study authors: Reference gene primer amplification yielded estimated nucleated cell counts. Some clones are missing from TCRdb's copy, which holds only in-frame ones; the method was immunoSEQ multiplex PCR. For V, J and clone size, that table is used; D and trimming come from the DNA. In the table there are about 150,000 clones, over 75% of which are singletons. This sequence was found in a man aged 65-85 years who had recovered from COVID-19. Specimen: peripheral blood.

The CDR3, as DNA: TGCGCCAGCAGCGCGGGACAGGGGGTTCTTCTGGGGGAGACCCAGTACTTC. Protein: CASSAGQGVLLGETQYF. The J gene is TRBJ2-5, the V gene TRBV4-1, with 11 bases that match TRBD1. With V trimmed by 5 bases and J by 5 bases, 13 bases remained unmatched. Per germline, CDR1 MGHRA and CDR2 YSYEKL. This CDR3 is 17 amino acids long.